The clone carrying this T cell receptor (beta chain) was seen only a few times. Its antigen is undetermined. CDR3 size: 12 residues. Trimming removed 7 bases at V and 13 bases at J, with 18 bases between. The germline V gene has CDR1 SGHDT and CDR2 YYEEEE. Per-sample PBMC isolation yielded at least 7 million cells. Primers used in a second PCR of about 6 to 11 cycles were a sample-barcoded 5' primer and a J-beta primer mix. Template switching added a 12-random-nucleotide identifier to every cDNA molecule. Each CDR3 protein is one row after TCRdb ran MiXCR on the 5' RACE reads. The sample holds over a million distinct CDR3 sequences; under 55% are singletons and the top ten take 18%. This specimen comes from a study of blood T cells in healthy people across ages. Study overall: For every two T cells, template switching captured about one barcoded beta molecule. Study findings and constraints: Researchers judged that diversity estimates from one million T cells fell short of true values.

The V gene is TRBV5-6, the J gene TRBJ2-4; TRBD2 is a possible D gene (6 bases). The sequenced material came from blood. The clonotype was recovered from a woman aged 55-70 years in good health. The CDR3 DNA reads as TGTGCCAGCTCCACTTGGGGTGGAGGGCAGTACTTC. Protein sequence: CASSTWGGGQYF.